One sample yielded the 14 T cell receptor beta chains listed below, sequenced in a study of graft-versus-host responses after intestinal transplantation. These receptors' targets are unknown. Clones were read by immunoSEQ multiplex PCR, and TCRdb kept only the in-frame ones, dropping some. The table includes 90,000 to 120,000 clones, about 88% detected once. The specimen comprised unstimulated CD4+ T cells sorted from spleen or lymph node cells, sampled before intestinal transplant. The source of these receptors is a human donor who received an intestinal transplant.

Worth noting for this clone: The CDR3 carries no conserved terminal phenylalanine or tryptophan, so it likely arises from a read error. No DNA is shown, since the ends of the CDR3 on it are uncertain; the CDR3 is the one TCRdb lists. J is TRBJ1-1 and V is TRBV6-6. CDR1 is MNHNY and CDR2 is SVGAGI in the germline V gene (reference sequence). Termini included, the CDR3 measures 14 amino acids. CDR3 protein: CASSYSGGSPRFTV.

CDR3: CASSLRTGVIYGYTF. CDR3 coding DNA: TGTGCCAGCAGCTTGCGGACAGGGGTCATCTATGGCTACACCTTC. The chain joins TRBV5-6 to TRBJ1-2; TRBD1 aligns across 9 bases. CDR1 and CDR2 from the germline V gene are SGHDT and YYEEEE. V was clipped by 1 base and J by 4 bases; unmatched bases: 5. This CDR3 spans 15 amino acids.

The chain couples TRBV2 to TRBJ1-5; D not resolved. Germline lookup yields CDR1 SNHLY and CDR2 FYNNEI. The V end lost 7 bases, the J end lost 0 bases, and 7 bases lay between the germline ends. This CDR3 contains 13 residues. CDR3 nucleotide sequence: TGTGCCAGCACCGAATATAGCAATCAGCCCCAGCATTTT. Translated: CASTEYSNQPQHF.

The chain combines TRBV6-5 with TRBJ1-1, with D unresolved. V gave up 2 bases and J gave up 5 bases, with 12 bases separating them. From germline, CDR1 is MNHEY and CDR2 SVGAGI. This CDR3 is built from 14 residues. CDR3 DNA sequence: TGTGCCAGCAGTTACAACACCCTAGGGACTGAAGCTTTCTTT. This codes for CASSYNTLGTEAFF.

The chain couples TRBV27 to TRBJ1-1; D is unresolved. This CDR3 is 11 amino acids long. Germline V lookup: CDR1 MNHEY, CDR2 SMNVEV (reference sequence). V dropped 3 bases and J dropped 11 bases, with 10 bases sitting between them. The CDR3 DNA reads TGTGCCAGCAGTTTTGGCGGGGTTGCTTTCTTT. Translation gives CASSFGGVAFF.

This chain links TRBV5-1 with TRBJ2-1; a possible D gene is TRBD2 (5 bases). V lost 4 bases to trimming and J lost 0 bases, with 11 bases between them. The CDR3 has 15 amino acids. CDR1 is SGHRS, CDR2 YFSETQ, per germline. The CDR3 sequence: CASSPELASYNEQFF. CDR3 sequence (DNA): TGCGCCAGCAGCCCCGAGCTAGCCTCCTACAATGAGCAGTTCTTC.

The chain couples TRBV5-5 to TRBJ2-3; D might be TRBD2 (6 bases). Between the trimmed V and J ends, which lost 4 bases and 9 bases, there was a span of 18 bases. CDR1 is SGHKS, CDR2 YYEKEE, per germline (reference sequence). The CDR3 sequence is 14 residues long. CDR3 DNA: TGTGCCAGCAGCCAGGGACTCTCAGTAGGCACGCAGTATTTT. Protein sequence: CASSQGLSVGTQYF.

The chain employs TRBV6-5 and TRBJ1-2; D perhaps matches TRBD1 (5 bases). Per the germline V gene, CDR1 is MNHEY and CDR2 is SVGAGI. The V end was cut by 4 bases, the J end by 7 bases, with 19 bases between. The CDR3 is 15 residues long. This CDR3 is CASSSGRQGVRGYTF. CDR3 DNA: TGTGCCAGCAGTTCCGGAAGGCAGGGTGTGCGTGGCTACACCTTC.

V is TRBV7-9 and J is TRBJ1-1, with 9 positions matching TRBD1. Germline V gives CDR1 SEHNR, CDR2 FQNEAQ (reference sequence). The CDR3 loop spans 19 amino acids. The ends lost 4 bases at V and 0 bases at J; junction bases unmatched: 15. In nucleotides, the CDR3 is TGTGCCAGCAGCTCACACGCCCCCTCGGGACAGGGCTTGAACACTGAAGCTTTCTTT. Its translation: CASSSHAPSGQGLNTEAFF.

This chain uses TRBV9 with TRBJ1-3; D is uncertain. The CDR3 sequence is 13 residues long. Germline CDR1 reads SGDLS; CDR2 reads YYNGEE. V lost 4 bases to trimming and J lost 3 bases, with 8 bases between them. CDR3: CASSPPIGNTIYF. CDR3 DNA: TGTGCCAGCAGCCCCCCAATTGGAAACACCATATATTTT.

The gene calls are TRBV27 and TRBJ2-7; 11 bases are shared with TRBD2. Trimming took 5 bases from V and 4 from J; bases not matched to a gene: 4. Germline values: CDR1 MNHEY, CDR2 SMNVEV (reference sequence). This CDR3 spans 14 amino acids. CDR3 nucleotides: TGTGCCAGCAGTCCGACTAGCGGGATTTACGAGCAGTACTTC. It codes for CASSPTSGIYEQYF.

The chain is built from TRBV5-4 and TRBJ2-3; D uncertain. The ends were cut back, 4 bases at V and 6 bases at J, with 12 bases in the middle. The CDR3 spans 13 residues. Germline lookup yields CDR1 SGHNT and CDR2 YYREEE (reference sequence). CDR3 in DNA: TGTGCCAGCAGCCAACTTCCGATCGATACGCAGTATTTT. Amino acid sequence: CASSQLPIDTQYF. The full variable domain, rest sourced from reference TRBV5-4 and TRBJ2-3, is ETGVTQSPTHLIKTRGQQVTLRCSSQSGHNTVSWYQQALGQGPQFIFQYYREEENGRGNFPPRFSGLQFPNYSSELNVNALELDDSALYLCASSQLPIDTQYFGPGTRLTVL.

This chain joins TRBV28 and TRBJ2-7; the match to TRBD1 covers 7 bases. Germline CDR1 reads MDHEN; CDR2 reads SYDVKM. This CDR3 region has 14 residues. Trimming cost V 6 bases and J 2 bases; bases outside gene matches: 7. The CDR3 region has the DNA TGTGCCAGCAGAAGACAGGGTCTCGCCTACGAGCAGTACTTC. Amino acid sequence: CASRRQGLAYEQYF.

The genes are TRBV5-1 and TRBJ2-3; D is undetermined. Per the germline V gene, CDR1 is SGHRS and CDR2 is YFSETQ. V was clipped by 1 base and J by 4 bases, with 10 bases between them. The CDR3 has 14 residues. The CDR3 DNA sequence: TGCGCCAGCAGCTTGATCAATGAAGCAGATACGCAGTATTTT. The encoded protein is CASSLINEADTQYF.